This TCR beta chain came from a study of response to subunit inactivated influenza vaccine. Study-wide results and caveats: After each seasonal influenza vaccination, few new T cells are recruited, the authors suggested.

TCRdb fed the RT-PCR reads into MiXCR, producing one record per CDR3 protein. The profile covers 160,000 or so distinct CDR3 sequences, with 11% appearing a single time and roughly 12% taken by the ten largest. V was cut by 5 bases and J by 4 bases, with 11 bases left in between. This CDR3 comprises 13 residues. CDR1 and CDR2 from the germline V gene are SGHTA and FQGNSA. This clonotype was seen a few times. Its antigen is not known. The sequenced sample was non-naive T cells sorted from PBMCs, obtained roughly 47 days after vaccination. The source of this sequence is a man in his forties or fifties who received an inactivated influenza vaccine. The J gene is TRBJ2-5, the V gene TRBV7-2; no firm D call. The CDR3 region is CASSIMMSETQYF. The CDR3 DNA reads TGTGCCAGCAGCATAATGATGTCAGAGACCCAGTACTTC.